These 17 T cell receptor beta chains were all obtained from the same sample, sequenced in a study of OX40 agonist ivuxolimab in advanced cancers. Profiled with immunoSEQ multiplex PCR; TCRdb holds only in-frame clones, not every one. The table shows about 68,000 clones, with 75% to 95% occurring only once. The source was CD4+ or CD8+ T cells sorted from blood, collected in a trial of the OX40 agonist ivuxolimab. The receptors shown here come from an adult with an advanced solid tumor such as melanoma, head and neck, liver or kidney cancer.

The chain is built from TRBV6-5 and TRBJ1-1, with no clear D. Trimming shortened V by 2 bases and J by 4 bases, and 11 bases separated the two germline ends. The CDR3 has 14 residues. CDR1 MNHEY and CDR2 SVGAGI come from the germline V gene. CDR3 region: CASSYEGGITEAFF. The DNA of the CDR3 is TGTGCCAGCAGTTACGAGGGAGGGATCACTGAAGCTTTCTTT.

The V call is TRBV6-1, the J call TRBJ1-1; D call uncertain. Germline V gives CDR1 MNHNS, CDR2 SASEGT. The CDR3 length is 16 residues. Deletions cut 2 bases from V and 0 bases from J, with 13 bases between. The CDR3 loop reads CASSEWAGGLNTEAFF. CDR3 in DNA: TGTGCCAGCAGTGAATGGGCAGGCGGACTGAACACTGAAGCTTTCTTT.

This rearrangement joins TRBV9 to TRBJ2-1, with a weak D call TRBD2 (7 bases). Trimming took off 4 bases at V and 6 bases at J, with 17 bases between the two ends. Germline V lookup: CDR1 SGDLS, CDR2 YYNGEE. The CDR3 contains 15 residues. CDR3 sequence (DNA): TGTGCCAGCAGCCCGAGGGGGGGGTTTAGCAATGAGCAGTTCTTC. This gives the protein CASSPRGGFSNEQFF.

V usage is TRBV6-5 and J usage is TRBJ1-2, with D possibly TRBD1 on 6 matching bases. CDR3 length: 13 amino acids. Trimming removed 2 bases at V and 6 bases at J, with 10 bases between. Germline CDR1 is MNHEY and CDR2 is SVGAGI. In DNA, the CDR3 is TGTGCCAGCAGTTACGGGGGGGGCGATGGCTACACCTTC. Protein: CASSYGGGDGYTF.

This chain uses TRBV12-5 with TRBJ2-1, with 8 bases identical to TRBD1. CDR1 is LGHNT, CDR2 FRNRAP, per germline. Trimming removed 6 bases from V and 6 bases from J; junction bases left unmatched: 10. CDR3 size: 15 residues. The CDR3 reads CASGPDRGYGNEQFF. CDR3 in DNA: TGTGCTAGTGGACCCGACAGGGGATATGGCAATGAGCAGTTCTTC.

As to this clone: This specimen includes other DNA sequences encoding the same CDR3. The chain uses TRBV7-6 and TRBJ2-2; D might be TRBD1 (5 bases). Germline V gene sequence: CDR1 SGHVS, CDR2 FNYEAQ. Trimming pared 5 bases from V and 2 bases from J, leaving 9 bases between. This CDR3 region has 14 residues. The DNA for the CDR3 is TGTGCCAGCAGCCTAGGGGCAAACACCGGGGAGCTGTTTTTT. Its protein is CASSLGANTGELFF.

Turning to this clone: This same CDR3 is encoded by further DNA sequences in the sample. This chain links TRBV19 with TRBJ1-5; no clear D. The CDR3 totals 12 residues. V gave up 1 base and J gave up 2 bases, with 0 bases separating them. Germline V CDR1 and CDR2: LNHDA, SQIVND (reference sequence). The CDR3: CASSIGNQPQHF. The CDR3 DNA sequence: TGTGCCAGTAGTATAGGCAATCAGCCCCAGCATTTT.

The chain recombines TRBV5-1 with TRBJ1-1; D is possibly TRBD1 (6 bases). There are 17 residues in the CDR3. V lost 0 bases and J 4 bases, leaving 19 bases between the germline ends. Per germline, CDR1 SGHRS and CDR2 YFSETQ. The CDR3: CASSLAYTGFGITEAFF. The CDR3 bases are TGCGCCAGCAGCTTGGCTTACACAGGGTTTGGGATCACTGAAGCTTTCTTT.

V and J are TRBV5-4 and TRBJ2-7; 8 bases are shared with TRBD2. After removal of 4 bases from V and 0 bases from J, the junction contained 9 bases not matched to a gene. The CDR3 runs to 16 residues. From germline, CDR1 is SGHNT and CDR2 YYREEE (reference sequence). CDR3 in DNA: TGTGCCAGCAGCAGACGGCCAGCGGGAGCCTCCTACGAGCAGTACTTC. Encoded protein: CASSRRPAGASYEQYF.

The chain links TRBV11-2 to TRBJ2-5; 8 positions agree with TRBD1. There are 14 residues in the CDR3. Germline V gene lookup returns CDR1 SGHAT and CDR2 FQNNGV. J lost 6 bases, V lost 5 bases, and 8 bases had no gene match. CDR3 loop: CASSRAGGRKTQYF. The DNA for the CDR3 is TGTGCCAGCAGCAGGGCAGGGGGCAGGAAGACCCAGTACTTC.

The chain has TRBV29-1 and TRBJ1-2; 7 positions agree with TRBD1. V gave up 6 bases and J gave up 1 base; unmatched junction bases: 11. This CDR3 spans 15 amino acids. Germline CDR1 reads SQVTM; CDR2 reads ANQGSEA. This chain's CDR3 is CSVGDRVLVNYGYTF. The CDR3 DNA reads TGCAGCGTCGGTGACAGGGTGCTTGTTAACTATGGCTACACCTTC.

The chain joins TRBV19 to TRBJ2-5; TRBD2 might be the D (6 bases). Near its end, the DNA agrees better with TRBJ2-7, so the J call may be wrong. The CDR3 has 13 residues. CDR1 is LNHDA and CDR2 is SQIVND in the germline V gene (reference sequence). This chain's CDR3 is CASSISSDYEQYF. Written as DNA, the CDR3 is TGTGCCAGTAGTATTTCTAGCGACTACGAGCAGTACTTC.

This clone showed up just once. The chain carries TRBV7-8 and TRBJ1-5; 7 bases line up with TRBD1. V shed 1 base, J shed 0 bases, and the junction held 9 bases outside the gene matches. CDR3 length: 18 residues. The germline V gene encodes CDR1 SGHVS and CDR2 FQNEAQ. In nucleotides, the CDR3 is TGTGCCAGCAGCTTAGTGGGACAGTCCCTTAATAGCAATCAGCCCCAGCATTTT. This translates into CASSLVGQSLNSNQPQHF.

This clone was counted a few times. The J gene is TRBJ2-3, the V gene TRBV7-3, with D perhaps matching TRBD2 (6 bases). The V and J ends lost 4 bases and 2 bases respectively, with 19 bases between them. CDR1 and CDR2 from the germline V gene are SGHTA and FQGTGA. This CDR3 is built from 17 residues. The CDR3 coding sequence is TGTGCCAGCAGCTCTAGCCCCCGGGGCGGGATCACAGATACGCAGTATTTT. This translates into CASSSSPRGGITDTQYF.

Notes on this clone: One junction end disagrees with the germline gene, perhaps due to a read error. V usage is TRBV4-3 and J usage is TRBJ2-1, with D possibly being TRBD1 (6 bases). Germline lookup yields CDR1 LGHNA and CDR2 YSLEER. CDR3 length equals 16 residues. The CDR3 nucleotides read TGCGCCAGCAGCCAAGATCGGCAGGGGTTTTACAACGAGCAGTTCTTC. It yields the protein CASSQDRQGFYNEQFF.

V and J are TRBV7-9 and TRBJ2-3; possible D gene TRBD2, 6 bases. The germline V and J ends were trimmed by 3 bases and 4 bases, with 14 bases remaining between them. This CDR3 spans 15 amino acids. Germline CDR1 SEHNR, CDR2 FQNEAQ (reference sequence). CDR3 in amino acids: CASSFVGGSSDTQYF. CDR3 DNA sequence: TGTGCCAGCAGCTTCGTCGGGGGTTCATCAGATACGCAGTATTTT. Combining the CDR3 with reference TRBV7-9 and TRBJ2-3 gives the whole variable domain DTGVSQNPRHKITKRGQNVTFRCDPISEHNRLYWYRQTLGQGPEFLTYFQNEAQLEKSRLLSDRFSAERPKGSFSTLEIQRTEQGDSAMYLCASSFVGGSSDTQYFGPGTRLTVL.

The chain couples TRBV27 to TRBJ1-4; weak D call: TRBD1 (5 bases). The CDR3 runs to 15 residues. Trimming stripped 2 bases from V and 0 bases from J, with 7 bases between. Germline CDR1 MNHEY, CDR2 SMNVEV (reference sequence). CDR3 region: CASSLTGATNEKLFF. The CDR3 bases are TGTGCCAGCAGTTTAACGGGGGCAACTAATGAAAAACTGTTTTTT.